This T cell receptor (beta chain) was sequenced in a study of blood T cell repertoires in COVID-19. Study overall: From T cells, B-cell-depleted T cells, or PBMCs came the material, which was cDNA or gDNA.

The assay was immunoSEQ multiplex PCR, and TCRdb's table has in-frame clones only and misses some. The table records about 280,000 clones, 85% to 90% of them present only once. The V segment lost 2 bases and the J segment 5 bases; nucleotides outside the gene matches: 6. CDR1 and CDR2 from the germline V gene are SQVTM and ANQGSEA. CDR3 length equals 13 residues. Seattle-derived patients entered the study during active infection and were followed longitudinally. This rearrangement joins TRBV29-1 to TRBJ2-7; 7 nucleotides align to TRBD2. Sequences were obtained from peripheral blood. This clonotype was sampled from a young woman with COVID-19, enrolled during active disease. The CDR3 DNA is TGCAGCGTTGAACCCAGCGGGAAGAACGAGCAGTACTTC. Translating gives CSVEPSGKNEQYF.